Listed below are T cell receptor beta chains from one sample, sequenced in a study of early T cells in non-severe SARS-CoV-2 infection. TCRdb analysed the 5' RACE reads with MiXCR anew, one entry per CDR3 protein. The repertoire holds about 100,000 distinct CDR3 sequences, around 12% seen once, with roughly 6.2% in the top ten. The sequenced sample was whole blood. These receptors were collected from an adult who was a healthcare worker with PCR-confirmed SARS-CoV-2 infection or an uninfected control (not recorded which). The CDR3 runs from the conserved cysteine through the conserved F or W. The D gene is left open where the match is weak. Clone size appears in some rows only: once, few, many, or a class for an expanded clone.

v_call	j_call	clone_size	d_call	cdr3_nt	cdr3_aa
TRBV2	TRBJ2-3	.	.	TGTGCCAGCAAGCGGGCTTCATTTGGGGATACGCAGTATTTT	CASKRASFGDTQYF
TRBV27	TRBJ2-3	.	.	TGTGCCAGCAGACTCCCGGGGGGCGCGGGAGATACGCAGTATTTT	CASRLPGGAGDTQYF
TRBV5-8	TRBJ2-3	many	TRBD2	TGTGCCAGCAGCCATGGGACTAGCGGGAGATCAGATACGCAGTATTTT	CASSHGTSGRSDTQYF
TRBV15	TRBJ2-7	many	TRBD2	TGTGCCACCAGCCCTAAGACTAGCGGGAGAAGATTTTACGAGCAGTACTTC	CATSPKTSGRRFYEQYF
TRBV24-1	TRBJ2-2	many	TRBD1	TGTGCCACCAGTGTCGGGACAGATACCGGGGAGCTGTTTTTT	CATSVGTDTGELFF
TRBV28	TRBJ2-3	many	TRBD1	TGTGCCAGCAGTTTGCAGGGGGTTGAATATTTT	CASSLQGVEYF
TRBV6-1	TRBJ2-5	many	.	TGTGCCAGCAGTGAGATCACTAGAGCAGGGACCCAGTACTTC	CASSEITRAGTQYF
TRBV20-1	TRBJ2-5	many	.	TGCAGTGCTAGTGTACTAGGAAGAGGGACCCAGTACTTC	CSASVLGRGTQYF
TRBV7-6	TRBJ2-1	many	TRBD2	TGTGCCAGCAGCTTATCTAGCGGCTCCTACAATGAGCAGTTCTTC	CASSLSSGSYNEQFF
TRBV11-2	TRBJ2-5	once	.	TGTGCCAGCAGCTCGGACAGAGAGACCCAGTACTTC	CASSSDRETQYF
TRBV12-3/TRBV12-4	TRBJ1-1	few	.	TGTGCCAGCAGTCCTTGGGGGGCCACTGAAGCTTTCTTT	CASSPWGATEAFF
TRBV25-1	TRBJ2-1	many	.	TGTGCCAGCAGTGACCCGGACCCAGTTCATGAGCAGTTCTTC	CASSDPDPVHEQFF
TRBV6-6	TRBJ2-1	.	.	TGTGCCAGCAATAGGGGTCTGCGGGATGAGCAGTTCTTC	CASNRGLRDEQFF
TRBV7-2	TRBJ2-5	many	.	TGTGCCAGCAGCTTAGAGCGGACCGAAGAGACCCAGTACTTC	CASSLERTEETQYF
TRBV28	TRBJ2-4	many	.	TGTGCCACCTCAGGGTTAGCCCCCATTCAGTACTTC	CATSGLAPIQYF
TRBV29-1	TRBJ2-5	many	TRBD2	TGCAGCGTTGGGACTAGCGTACAAGAGACCCAGTACTTC	CSVGTSVQETQYF
TRBV12-3/TRBV12-4	TRBJ1-2	few	TRBD1	TGTGCCAGCAGACCTCAGGACAGGGTAGAAGGCTACACCTTC	CASRPQDRVEGYTF
TRBV30	TRBJ1-6	few	TRBD1	TGTGCCTGGAGTGTACTGGGACAGGGTAATTCACCCCTCCACTTT	CAWSVLGQGNSPLHF
TRBV20-1	TRBJ2-7	few	.	TGCAGTGCTAGAATCCTCGCCTACGAGCAGTACTTC	CSARILAYEQYF
TRBV28	TRBJ2-3	.	TRBD2	TGTGCCAGCAGTTTAAAGGTTTGGCGGGAGGGCCCCCCCGCAGATACGCAGTATTTT	CASSLKVWREGPPADTQYF
TRBV7-6	TRBJ1-4	once	.	TGTGCCAGCAGCTCCCGGGGGGAGCAGAGGGAAAAACTGTTTTTT	CASSSRGEQREKLFF
TRBV6-5	TRBJ2-2	few	TRBD1	TGTGCCAGCAGTTACGACAGGGCCACCGGGGAGCTGTTTTTT	CASSYDRATGELFF
TRBV6-1	TRBJ2-5	few	.	TGTGCCAGCAGCCCCACACGGCCCTGGGAGACCCAGTACTTC	CASSPTRPWETQYF
TRBV12-3/TRBV12-4	TRBJ2-7	few	.	TGTGCCAGCAGTTTGGCGGGGGCCAACGAGCAGTACTTC	CASSLAGANEQYF